Listed below are T cell receptor beta chains from one sample, sequenced in a study of blood T cell repertoires in COVID-19. Sequencing used immunoSEQ multiplex PCR; TCRdb keeps in-frame clones, though not all of them. The sample contains 200,000 to 250,000 clones, roughly 80% of which appear only once. Sequenced input: peripheral blood. The source is a woman older than 75 with active or convalescent COVID-19. Both conserved end residues are part of each CDR3. The D gene is left open where the match is weak. Where a row states a size, it is once, few, many or the class of an expanded clone; other rows omit it.

J gene,clone size,V gene,D gene,CDR3 DNA,CDR3 protein
TRBJ1-2,-,TRBV4-3,-,TGCGCCAGCAGCCAAGATAGGGCAGGGAGGGAAGGCTACACCTTC,CASSQDRAGREGYTF
TRBJ2-7,-,TRBV10-3,TRBD1,TGTGCCATCAGTGATAGGGACAGGGGACCACTATACGAGCAGTACTTC,CAISDRDRGPLYEQYF
TRBJ2-1,once,TRBV28,TRBD2,TGTGCCAGCGGGACTAGCGGGGTTAATGAGCAGTTCTTC,CASGTSGVNEQFF
TRBJ1-2,-,TRBV4-2,-,TGTGCCAGCAGCCAAGGGGCGGGGGTGCGGGACATGGGGCGCTATGGCTACACCTTC,CASSQGAGVRDMGRYGYTF
TRBJ2-3,-,TRBV9,-,TGTGCCAGCAGCGTAGTGGTCGACTTTTCCATCCCAGATACGCAGTATTTT,CASSVVVDFSIPDTQYF
TRBJ1-2,-,TRBV5-4,TRBD1,TGTGCCAGCAGCTCCTGGGACAGATCTAACTATGGCTACACCTTC,CASSSWDRSNYGYTF
TRBJ1-2,-,TRBV2,-,TGTGCCAGCAGTGAAACTCGGGAGGGGGGCGGCTACACCTTC,CASSETREGGGYTF
TRBJ1-1,-,TRBV30,-,TGTGCCTGGAGTCCGGGACAACCAGAGGCTTTCTTT,CAWSPGQPEAFF
TRBJ1-4,-,TRBV19,-,TGTGCCAGTAGTATAAGGACAGACCCGACGGGTAATGAAAAACTGTTTTTT,CASSIRTDPTGNEKLFF
TRBJ1-4,-,TRBV7-9,TRBD1,TGTGCCAGCAGCTTAGGGGACAGCCCCAATGAAAAACTGTTTTTT,CASSLGDSPNEKLFF
TRBJ1-2,-,TRBV9,TRBD1,TGTGCCAGCAGCGTAGGGCCTCGGGACAGGTCACGGGAAGGCTACACCTTC,CASSVGPRDRSREGYTF
TRBJ1-3,-,TRBV5-1,TRBD1,TGCGCCAGCGGGCTAGGGGACAGGGGAAACACCATATATTTT,CASGLGDRGNTIYF
TRBJ2-7,-,TRBV27,TRBD1,TGTGCCAGCAGTCGAACAGGGGAAAATTCCTACGAGCAGTACTTC,CASSRTGENSYEQYF
TRBJ2-1,-,TRBV9,TRBD1,TGTGCCAGCAGTTACGGACAGGGCTATTACAATGAGCAGTTCTTC,CASSYGQGYYNEQFF
TRBJ1-6,-,TRBV25-1,-,TGTGCCAGCAGACCACACAGCTCCTATAATTCACCCCTCCACTTT,CASRPHSSYNSPLHF
TRBJ1-4,-,TRBV6-5,-,TGTGCCAGCAGTCTCGGGCGGGAAGTCGGAAAACTGTTTTTT,CASSLGREVGKLFF
TRBJ1-1,-,TRBV7-9,-,TGTGCCAGCAGCTCGAGAGGGGTCAGGGGCACTGAAGCTTTCTTT,CASSSRGVRGTEAFF
TRBJ2-7,-,TRBV27,TRBD1,TGTGCCAGCAGTCTTCTCCCGGGACAGGGCTCTTACGAGCAGTACTTC,CASSLLPGQGSYEQYF
TRBJ1-4,-,TRBV15,TRBD1,TGTGCCACCAGCAGAGACGGCAGGGGGTTTGGTAATGAAAAACTGTTTTTT,CATSRDGRGFGNEKLFF
TRBJ1-2,-,TRBV7-6,-,TGTGCCAGCAGCTTAGATCCAGCGCGCTATGGCTACACCTTC,CASSLDPARYGYTF
TRBJ2-3,-,TRBV18,-,TGTGCCAGCTCTCGGGTGTCCCCTCCAGATACGCAGTATTTT,CASSRVSPPDTQYF
TRBJ1-5,-,TRBV19,-,TGTGCCAGTAGTATCTCCAGGGGACGGGATCAGCCCCAGCATTTT,CASSISRGRDQPQHF
TRBJ2-7,-,TRBV6-1,TRBD2,TGTGCCAGCAGGAGGACTAGCGGGAGCCACGAGCAGTACTTC,CASRRTSGSHEQYF
TRBJ2-5,-,TRBV6-6,-,TGTGCCAGCAGGGAAGGGGCTGCAGAGACCCAGTACTTC,CASREGAAETQYF
TRBJ1-1,-,TRBV30,-,TGTGCCTGGTCGAGGCCGCCAATGAACACTGAAGCTTTCTTT,CAWSRPPMNTEAFF
TRBJ1-1,-,TRBV2,-,TGTGCCAGCAGTGAACAGGGTAACAGTAACACTGAAGCTTTCTTT,CASSEQGNSNTEAFF
TRBJ2-1,few,TRBV2,TRBD1,TGTGCCAGTACCGGGACAGGGGGCATGGATGAGCAGTTCTTC,CASTGTGGMDEQFF
TRBJ2-3,-,TRBV7-2,-,TGTGCCAGCAGCCCGGACTGGACAGATACGCAGTATTTT,CASSPDWTDTQYF